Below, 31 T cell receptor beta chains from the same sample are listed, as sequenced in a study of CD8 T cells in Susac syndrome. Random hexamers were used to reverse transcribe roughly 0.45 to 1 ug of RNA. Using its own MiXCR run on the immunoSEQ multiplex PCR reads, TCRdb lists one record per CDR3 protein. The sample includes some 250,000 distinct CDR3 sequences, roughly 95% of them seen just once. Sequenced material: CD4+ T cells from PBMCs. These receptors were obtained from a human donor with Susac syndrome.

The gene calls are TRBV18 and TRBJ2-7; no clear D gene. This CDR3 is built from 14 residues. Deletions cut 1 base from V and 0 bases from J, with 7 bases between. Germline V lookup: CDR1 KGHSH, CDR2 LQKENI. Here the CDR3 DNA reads TGTGCCAGCTCACCACTGGGAAGCTCCTACGAGCAGTACTTC. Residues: CASSPLGSSYEQYF.

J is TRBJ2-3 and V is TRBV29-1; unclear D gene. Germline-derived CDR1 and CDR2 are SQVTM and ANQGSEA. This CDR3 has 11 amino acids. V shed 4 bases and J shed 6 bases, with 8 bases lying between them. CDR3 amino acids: CSVANRDTQYF. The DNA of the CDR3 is TGCAGCGTTGCGAACCGGGATACGCAGTATTTT.

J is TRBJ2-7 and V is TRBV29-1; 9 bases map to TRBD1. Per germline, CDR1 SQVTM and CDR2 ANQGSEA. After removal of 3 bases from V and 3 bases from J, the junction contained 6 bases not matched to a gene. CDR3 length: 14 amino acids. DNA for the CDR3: TGCAGCGTTGATACGACAGGGGGAGGCTACGAGCAGTACTTC. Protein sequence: CSVDTTGGGYEQYF.

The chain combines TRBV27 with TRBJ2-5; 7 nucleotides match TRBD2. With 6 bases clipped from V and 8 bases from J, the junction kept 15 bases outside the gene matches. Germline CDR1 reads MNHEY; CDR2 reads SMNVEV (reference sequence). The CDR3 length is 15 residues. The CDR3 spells CASSPGTNDIKTQYF. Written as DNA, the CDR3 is TGTGCCAGCAGCCCCGGGACTAACGATATTAAAACCCAGTACTTC.

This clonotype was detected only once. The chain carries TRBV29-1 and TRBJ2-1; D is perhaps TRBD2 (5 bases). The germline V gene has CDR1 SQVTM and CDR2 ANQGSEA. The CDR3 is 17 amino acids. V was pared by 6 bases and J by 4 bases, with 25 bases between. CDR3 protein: CSVWSVILQRLYNEQFF. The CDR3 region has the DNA TGCAGCGTATGGAGTGTTATCTTGCAGAGACTATACAATGAGCAGTTCTTC.

CDR3 nucleotides: TGTGCCAGCAGTTTCTTAGACACTGAAGCTTTCTTT. It specifies CASSFLDTEAFF. The rearrangement links TRBV6-6 to TRBJ1-1; no firm D call. CDR3 length equals 12 residues. V dropped 4 bases and J dropped 3 bases, with 6 bases sitting between them. The germline V gene has CDR1 MNHNY and CDR2 SVGAGI (reference sequence).

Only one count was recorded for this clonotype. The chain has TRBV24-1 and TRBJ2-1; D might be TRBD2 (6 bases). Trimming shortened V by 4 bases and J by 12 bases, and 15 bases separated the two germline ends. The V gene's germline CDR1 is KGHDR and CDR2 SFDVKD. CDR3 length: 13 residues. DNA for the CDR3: TGTGCCACCAGTGACACCGTAACTAGCCGGCAGTTCTTC. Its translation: CATSDTVTSRQFF.

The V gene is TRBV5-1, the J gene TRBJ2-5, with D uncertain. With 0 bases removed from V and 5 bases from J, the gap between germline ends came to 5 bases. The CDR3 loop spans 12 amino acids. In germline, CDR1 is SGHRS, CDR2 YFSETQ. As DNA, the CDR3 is TGCGCCAGCAGCTTGGCCGCGGAGACCCAGTACTTC. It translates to CASSLAAETQYF.

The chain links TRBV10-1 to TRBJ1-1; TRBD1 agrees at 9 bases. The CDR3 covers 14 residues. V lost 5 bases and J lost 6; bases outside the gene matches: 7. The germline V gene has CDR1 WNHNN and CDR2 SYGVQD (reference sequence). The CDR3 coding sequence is TGCGCCAGCAGTCCGGGACAGGGTCTCGCTGAAGCTTTCTTT. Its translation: CASSPGQGLAEAFF.

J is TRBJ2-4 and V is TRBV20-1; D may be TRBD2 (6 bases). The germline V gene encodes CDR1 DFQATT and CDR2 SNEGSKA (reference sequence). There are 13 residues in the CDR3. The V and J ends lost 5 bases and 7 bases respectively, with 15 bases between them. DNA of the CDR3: TGCAGTGCTTATGATCCGGGACTCAACATTCAGTACTTC. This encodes CSAYDPGLNIQYF.

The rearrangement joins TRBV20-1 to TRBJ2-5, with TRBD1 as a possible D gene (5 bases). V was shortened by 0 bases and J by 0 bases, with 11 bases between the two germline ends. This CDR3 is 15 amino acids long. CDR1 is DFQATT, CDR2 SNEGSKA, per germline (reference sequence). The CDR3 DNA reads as TGCAGTGCTAGAGACAGGGTGGTTAACCAAGAGACCCAGTACTTC. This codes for CSARDRVVNQETQYF.

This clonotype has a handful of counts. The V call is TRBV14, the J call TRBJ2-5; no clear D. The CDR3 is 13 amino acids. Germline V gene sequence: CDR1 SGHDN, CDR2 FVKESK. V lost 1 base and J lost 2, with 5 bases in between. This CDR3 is CASSQVVQETQYF. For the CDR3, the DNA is TGTGCCAGCAGCCAAGTTGTACAAGAGACCCAGTACTTC. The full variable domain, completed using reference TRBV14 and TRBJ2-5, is EAGVTQFPSHSVIEKGQTVTLRCDPISGHDNLYWYRRVMGKEIKFLLHFVKESKQDESGMPNNRFLAERTGGTYSTLKVQPAELEDSGVYFCASSQVVQETQYFGPGTRLLVL.

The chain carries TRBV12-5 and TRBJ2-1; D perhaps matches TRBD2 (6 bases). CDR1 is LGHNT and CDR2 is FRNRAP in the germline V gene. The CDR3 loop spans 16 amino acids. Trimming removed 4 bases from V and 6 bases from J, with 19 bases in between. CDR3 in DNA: TGTGCTAGTGGTTCCGGTAGGGGAGGAATGAGCAATGAGCAGTTCTTC. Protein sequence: CASGSGRGGMSNEQFF.

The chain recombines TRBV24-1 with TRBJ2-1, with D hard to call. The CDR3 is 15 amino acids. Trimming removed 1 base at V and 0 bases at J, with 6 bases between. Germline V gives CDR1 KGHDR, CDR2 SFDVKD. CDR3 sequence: CATSDFGSSYNEQFF. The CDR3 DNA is TGTGCCACCAGTGATTTTGGCTCCTCCTACAATGAGCAGTTCTTC.

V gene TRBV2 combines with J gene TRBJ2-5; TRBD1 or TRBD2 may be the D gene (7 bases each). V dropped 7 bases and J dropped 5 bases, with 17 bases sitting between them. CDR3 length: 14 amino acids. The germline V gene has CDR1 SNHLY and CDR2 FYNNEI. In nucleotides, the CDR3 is TGTGCCAGCACCGAAATGGGAGGGGGCGAGACCCAGTACTTC. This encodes CASTEMGGGETQYF.

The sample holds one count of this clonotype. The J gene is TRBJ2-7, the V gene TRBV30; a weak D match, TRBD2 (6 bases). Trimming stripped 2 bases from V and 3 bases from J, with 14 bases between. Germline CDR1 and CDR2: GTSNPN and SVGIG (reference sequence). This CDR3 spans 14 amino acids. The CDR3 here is CAWSRGRTLYEQYF. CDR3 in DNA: TGTGCCTGGAGTCGGGGGAGAACCCTCTACGAGCAGTACTTC.

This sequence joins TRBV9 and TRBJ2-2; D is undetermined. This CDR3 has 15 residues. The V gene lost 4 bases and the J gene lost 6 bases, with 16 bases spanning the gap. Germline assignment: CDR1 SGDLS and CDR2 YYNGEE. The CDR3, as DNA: TGTGCCAGCAGCTCCCGGACCGGAGAGGCCGGGGAGCTGTTTTTT. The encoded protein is CASSSRTGEAGELFF.

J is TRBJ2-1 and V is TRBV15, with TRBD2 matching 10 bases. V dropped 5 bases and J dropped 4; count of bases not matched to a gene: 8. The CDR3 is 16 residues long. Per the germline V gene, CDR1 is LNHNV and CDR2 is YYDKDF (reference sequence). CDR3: CATSDSTAGGYNEQFF. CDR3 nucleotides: TGTGCCACCAGCGACAGTACAGCGGGAGGGTACAATGAGCAGTTCTTC.

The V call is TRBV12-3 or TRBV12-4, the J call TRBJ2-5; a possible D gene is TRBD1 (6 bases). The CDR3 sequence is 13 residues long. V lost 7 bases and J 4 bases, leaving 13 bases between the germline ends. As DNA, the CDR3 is TGTGCCAGCACCCTGGGACACCTAGAGACCCAGTACTTC. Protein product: CASTLGHLETQYF.

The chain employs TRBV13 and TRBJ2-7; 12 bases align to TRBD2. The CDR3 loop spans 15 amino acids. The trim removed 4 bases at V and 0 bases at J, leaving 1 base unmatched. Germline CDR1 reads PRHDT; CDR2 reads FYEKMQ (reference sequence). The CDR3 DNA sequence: TGTGCCAGCAGCTCTAGCGGGAGGGCCTCCTACGAGCAGTACTTC. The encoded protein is CASSSSGRASYEQYF.

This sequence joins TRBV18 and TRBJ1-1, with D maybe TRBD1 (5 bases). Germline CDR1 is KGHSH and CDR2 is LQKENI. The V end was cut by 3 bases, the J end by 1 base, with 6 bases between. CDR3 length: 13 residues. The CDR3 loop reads CASSPTANTEAFF. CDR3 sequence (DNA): TGTGCCAGCTCACCGACAGCGAACACTGAAGCTTTCTTT.

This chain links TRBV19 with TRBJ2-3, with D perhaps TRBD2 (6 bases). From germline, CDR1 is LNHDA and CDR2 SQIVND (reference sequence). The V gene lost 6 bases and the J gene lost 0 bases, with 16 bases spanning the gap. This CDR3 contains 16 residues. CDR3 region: CASSRFGSGSTDTQYF. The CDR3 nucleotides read TGTGCCAGTAGCCGCTTCGGGAGCGGGAGCACAGATACGCAGTATTTT.

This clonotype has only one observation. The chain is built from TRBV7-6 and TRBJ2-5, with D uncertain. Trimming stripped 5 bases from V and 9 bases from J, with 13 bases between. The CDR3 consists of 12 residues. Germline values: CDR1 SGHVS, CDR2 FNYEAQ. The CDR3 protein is CASSEAFRAQYF. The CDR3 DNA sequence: TGTGCCAGCAGCGAGGCCTTTAGGGCCCAGTACTTC.

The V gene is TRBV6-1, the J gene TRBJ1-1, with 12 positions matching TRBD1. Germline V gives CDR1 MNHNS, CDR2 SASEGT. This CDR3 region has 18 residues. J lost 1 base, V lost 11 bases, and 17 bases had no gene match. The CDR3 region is CAGFKPPGTGGGNTEAFF. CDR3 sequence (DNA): TGTGCCGGTTTTAAACCACCCGGGACAGGGGGCGGGAACACTGAAGCTTTCTTT.

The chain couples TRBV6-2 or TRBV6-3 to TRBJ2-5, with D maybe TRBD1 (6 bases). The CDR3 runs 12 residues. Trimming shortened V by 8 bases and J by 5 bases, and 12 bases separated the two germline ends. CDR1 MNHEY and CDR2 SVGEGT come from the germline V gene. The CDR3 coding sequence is TGTGCCAGCTGCGGAAGGGGGGAGACCCAGTACTTC. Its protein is CASCGRGETQYF.

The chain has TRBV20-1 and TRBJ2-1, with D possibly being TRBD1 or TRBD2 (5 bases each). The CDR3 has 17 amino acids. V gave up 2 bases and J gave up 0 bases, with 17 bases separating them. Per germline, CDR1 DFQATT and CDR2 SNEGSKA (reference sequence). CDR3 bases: TGCAGTGCTAGACTTCCGATGGGGGTTAGCTCCTACAATGAGCAGTTCTTC. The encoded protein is CSARLPMGVSSYNEQFF.

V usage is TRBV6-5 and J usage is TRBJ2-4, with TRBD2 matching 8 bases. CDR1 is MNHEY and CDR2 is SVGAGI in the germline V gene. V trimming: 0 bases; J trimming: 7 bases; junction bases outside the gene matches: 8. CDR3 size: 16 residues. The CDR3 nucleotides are TGTGCCAGCAGTTACTCGTTTAGCGGGAATGGGAACATTCAGTACTTC. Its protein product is CASSYSFSGNGNIQYF.

The CDR3 region is CASSFTGGNEQFF. The CDR3, as DNA: TGTGCCAGCAGCTTCACGGGGGGCAATGAGCAGTTCTTC. This chain uses TRBV11-2 with TRBJ2-1; TRBD2 matches 7 bases. The CDR3 loop spans 13 amino acids. With 3 bases clipped from V and 6 bases from J, the junction kept 2 bases outside the gene matches. CDR1 SGHAT and CDR2 FQNNGV come from the germline V gene.

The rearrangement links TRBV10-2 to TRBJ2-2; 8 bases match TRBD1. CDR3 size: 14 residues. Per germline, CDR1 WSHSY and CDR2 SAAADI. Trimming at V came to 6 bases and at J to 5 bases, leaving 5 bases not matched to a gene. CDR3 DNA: TGCGCCAGCAGGTTGGGACAGGTTACCGGGGAGCTGTTTTTT. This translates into CASRLGQVTGELFF.

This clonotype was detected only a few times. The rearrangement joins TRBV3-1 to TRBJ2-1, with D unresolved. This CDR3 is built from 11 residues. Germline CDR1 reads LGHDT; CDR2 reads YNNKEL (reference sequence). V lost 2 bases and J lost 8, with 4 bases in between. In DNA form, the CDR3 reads TGTGCCAGCAGCCAACGTGATGAGCAGTTCTTC. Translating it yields CASSQRDEQFF.

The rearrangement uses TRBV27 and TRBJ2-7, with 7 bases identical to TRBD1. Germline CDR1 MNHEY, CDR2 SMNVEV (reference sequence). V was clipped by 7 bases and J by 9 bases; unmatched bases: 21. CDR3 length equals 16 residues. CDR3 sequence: CASIPSSQGERFRQYF. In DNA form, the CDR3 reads TGTGCCAGCATCCCTTCGAGTCAGGGGGAACGATTCCGGCAGTACTTC.